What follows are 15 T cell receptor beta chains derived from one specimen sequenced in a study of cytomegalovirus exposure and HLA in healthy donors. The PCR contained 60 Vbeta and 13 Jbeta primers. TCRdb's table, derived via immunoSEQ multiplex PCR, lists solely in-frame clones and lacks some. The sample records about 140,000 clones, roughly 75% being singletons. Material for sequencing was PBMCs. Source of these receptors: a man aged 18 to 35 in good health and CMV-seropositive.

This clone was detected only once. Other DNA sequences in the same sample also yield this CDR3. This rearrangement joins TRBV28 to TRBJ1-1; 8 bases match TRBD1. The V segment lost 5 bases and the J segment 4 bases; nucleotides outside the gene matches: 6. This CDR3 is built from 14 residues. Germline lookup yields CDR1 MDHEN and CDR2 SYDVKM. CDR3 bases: TGTGCCAGCAGTCTAACAGGGGGTCGCACTGAAGCTTTCTTT. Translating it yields CASSLTGGRTEAFF.

This chain's CDR3 is CASSYKRGRGSSYNEQFF. In nucleotides, the CDR3 is TGTGCCAGCAGTTATAAACGGGGACGCGGGAGCTCCTACAATGAGCAGTTCTTC. The chain links TRBV7-8 to TRBJ2-1; TRBD2 matches at 7 bases. Per the germline V gene, CDR1 is SGHVS and CDR2 is FQNEAQ. The CDR3 has 18 residues. Unmatched junction bases numbered 14, after V lost 6 bases and J lost 0 bases.

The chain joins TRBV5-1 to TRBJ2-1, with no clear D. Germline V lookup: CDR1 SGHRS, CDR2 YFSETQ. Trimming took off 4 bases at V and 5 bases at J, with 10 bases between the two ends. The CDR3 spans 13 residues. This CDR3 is CASSVQVNNEQFF. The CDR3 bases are TGCGCCAGCAGCGTTCAGGTAAACAATGAGCAGTTCTTC.

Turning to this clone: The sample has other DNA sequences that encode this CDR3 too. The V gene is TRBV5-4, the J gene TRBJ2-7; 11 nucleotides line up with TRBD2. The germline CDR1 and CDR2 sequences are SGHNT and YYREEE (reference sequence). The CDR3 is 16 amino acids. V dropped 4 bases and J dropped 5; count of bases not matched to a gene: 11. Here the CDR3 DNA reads TGTGCCAGCAGCACGGTAGCGGGAGGGCCTACCGACGAGCAGTACTTC. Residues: CASSTVAGGPTDEQYF.

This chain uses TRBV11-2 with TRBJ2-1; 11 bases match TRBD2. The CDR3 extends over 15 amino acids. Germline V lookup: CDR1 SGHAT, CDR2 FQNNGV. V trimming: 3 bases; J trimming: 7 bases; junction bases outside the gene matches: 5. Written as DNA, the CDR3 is TGTGCCAGCAGCTTCACTAGCGGGAGTCTAAATGAGCAGTTCTTC. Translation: CASSFTSGSLNEQFF.

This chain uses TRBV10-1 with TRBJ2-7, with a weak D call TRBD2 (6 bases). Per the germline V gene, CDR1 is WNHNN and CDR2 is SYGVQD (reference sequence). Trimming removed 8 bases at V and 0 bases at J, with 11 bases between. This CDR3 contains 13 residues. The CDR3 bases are TGCGCCAGCTCGCCGGAGGGCTCCTACGAGCAGTACTTC. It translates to CASSPEGSYEQYF.

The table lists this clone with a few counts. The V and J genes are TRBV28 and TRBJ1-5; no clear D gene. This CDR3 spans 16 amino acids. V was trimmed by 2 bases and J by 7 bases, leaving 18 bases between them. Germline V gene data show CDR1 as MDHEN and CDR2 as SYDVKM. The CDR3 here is CASSLPAGLRGQPQHF. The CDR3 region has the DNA TGTGCCAGCAGTTTACCTGCGGGCCTTCGAGGACAGCCCCAGCATTTT.

CDR3 sequence: CASSETAGGSLPGEQYF. The DNA for the CDR3 is TGCGCCAGCAGTGAGACGGCGGGAGGTTCCCTACCGGGCGAGCAGTACTTC. The rearrangement joins TRBV10-2 to TRBJ2-7; 8 nucleotides line up with TRBD2. The CDR3 consists of 17 residues. CDR1 is WSHSY, CDR2 SAAADI, per germline. The ends lost 2 bases at V and 6 bases at J; junction bases unmatched: 15.

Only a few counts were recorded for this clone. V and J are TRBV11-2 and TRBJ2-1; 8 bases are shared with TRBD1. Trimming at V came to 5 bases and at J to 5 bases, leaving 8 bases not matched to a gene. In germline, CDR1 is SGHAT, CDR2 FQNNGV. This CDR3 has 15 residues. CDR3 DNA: TGTGCCAGCAGCCCACGACAGGGGTTCGACAATGAGCAGTTCTTC. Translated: CASSPRQGFDNEQFF. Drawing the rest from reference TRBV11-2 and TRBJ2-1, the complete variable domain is EAGVAQSPRYKIIEKRQSVAFWCNPISGHATLYWYQQILGQGPKLLIQFQNNGVVDDSQLPKDRFSAERLKGVDSTLKIQPAKLEDSAVYLCASSPRQGFDNEQFFGPGTRLTVL.

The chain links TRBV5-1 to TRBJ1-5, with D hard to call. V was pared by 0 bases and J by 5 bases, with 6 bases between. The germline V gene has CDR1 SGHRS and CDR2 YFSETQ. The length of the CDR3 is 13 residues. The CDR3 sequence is CASSLAGDQPQHF. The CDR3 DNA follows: TGCGCCAGCAGCTTGGCTGGAGATCAGCCCCAGCATTTT.

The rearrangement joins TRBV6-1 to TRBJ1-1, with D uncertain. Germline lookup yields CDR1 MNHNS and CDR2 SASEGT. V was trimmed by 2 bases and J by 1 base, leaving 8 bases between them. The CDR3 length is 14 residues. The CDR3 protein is CASSEKRGNTEAFF. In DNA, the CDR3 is TGTGCCAGCAGTGAAAAACGGGGGAACACTGAAGCTTTCTTT.

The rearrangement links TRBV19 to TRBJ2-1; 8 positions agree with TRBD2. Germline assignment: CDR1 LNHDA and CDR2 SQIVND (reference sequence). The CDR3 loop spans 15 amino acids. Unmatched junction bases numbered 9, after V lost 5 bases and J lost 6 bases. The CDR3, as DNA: TGTGCCAGTAGTTTCGGGACTAGATCAATCAATGAGCAGTTCTTC. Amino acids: CASSFGTRSINEQFF.

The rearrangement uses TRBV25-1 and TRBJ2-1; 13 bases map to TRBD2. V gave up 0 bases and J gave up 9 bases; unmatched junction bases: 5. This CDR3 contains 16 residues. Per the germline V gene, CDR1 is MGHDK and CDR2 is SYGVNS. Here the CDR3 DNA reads TGTGCCAGCAGTGAATACACCGGACTAGCGGGAGCTGAGCAGTTCTTC. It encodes CASSEYTGLAGAEQFF.

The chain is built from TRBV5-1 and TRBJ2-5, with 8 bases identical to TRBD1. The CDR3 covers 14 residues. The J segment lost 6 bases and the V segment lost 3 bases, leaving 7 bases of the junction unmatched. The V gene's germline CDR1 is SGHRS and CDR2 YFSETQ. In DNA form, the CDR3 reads TGCGCCAGCAGCTCACATACAGGGGGGCAGACCCAGTACTTC. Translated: CASSSHTGGQTQYF.

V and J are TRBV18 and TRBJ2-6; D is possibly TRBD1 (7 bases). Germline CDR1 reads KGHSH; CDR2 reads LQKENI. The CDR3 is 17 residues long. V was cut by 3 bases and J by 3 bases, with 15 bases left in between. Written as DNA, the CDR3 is TGTGCCAGCTCACCGTGGAGGGGGCTAGATGGGGCCAACGTCCTGACTTTC. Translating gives CASSPWRGLDGANVLTF.